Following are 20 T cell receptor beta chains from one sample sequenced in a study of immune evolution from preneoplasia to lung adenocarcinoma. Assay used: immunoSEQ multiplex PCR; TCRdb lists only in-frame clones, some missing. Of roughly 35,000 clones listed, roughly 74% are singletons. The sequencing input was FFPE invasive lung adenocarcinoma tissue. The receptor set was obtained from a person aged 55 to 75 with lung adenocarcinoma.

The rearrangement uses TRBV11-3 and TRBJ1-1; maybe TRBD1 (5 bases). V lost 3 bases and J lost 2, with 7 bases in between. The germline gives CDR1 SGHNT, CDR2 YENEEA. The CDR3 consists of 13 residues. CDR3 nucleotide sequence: TGTGCCAGCAGCTTCCAGGGAAACACTGAAGCTTTCTTT. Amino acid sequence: CASSFQGNTEAFF. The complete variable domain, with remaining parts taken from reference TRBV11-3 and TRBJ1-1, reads EAGVVQSPRYKIIEKKQPVAFWCNPISGHNTLYWYLQNLGQGPELLIRYENEEAVDDSQLPKDRFSAERLKGVDSTLKIQPAELGDSAVYLCASSFQGNTEAFFGQGTRLTVV.

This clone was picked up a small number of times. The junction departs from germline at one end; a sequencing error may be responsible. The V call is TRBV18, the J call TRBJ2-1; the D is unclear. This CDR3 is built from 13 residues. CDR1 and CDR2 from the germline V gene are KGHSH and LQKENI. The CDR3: CASSPPERAPSIF. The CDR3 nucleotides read TGTGCCAGCTCACCACCGGAACGGGCTCCATCGATCTTC.

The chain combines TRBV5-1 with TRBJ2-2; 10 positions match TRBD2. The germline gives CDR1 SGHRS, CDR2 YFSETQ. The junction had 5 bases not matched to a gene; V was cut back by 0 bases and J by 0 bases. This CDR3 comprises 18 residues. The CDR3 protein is CASSLVASGSANTGELFF. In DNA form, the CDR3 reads TGCGCCAGCAGCTTGGTGGCTAGCGGGAGCGCGAACACCGGGGAGCTGTTTTTT.

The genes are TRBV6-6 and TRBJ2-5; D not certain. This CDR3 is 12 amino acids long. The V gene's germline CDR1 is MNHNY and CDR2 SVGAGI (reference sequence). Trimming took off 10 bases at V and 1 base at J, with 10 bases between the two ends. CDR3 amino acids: CATSRAQETQYF. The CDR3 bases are TGTGCCACCAGCCGGGCCCAAGAGACCCAGTACTTC.

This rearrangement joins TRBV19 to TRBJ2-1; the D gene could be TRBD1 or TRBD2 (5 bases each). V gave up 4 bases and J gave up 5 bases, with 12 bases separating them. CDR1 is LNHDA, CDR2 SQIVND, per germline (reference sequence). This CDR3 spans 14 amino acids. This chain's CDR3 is CASSKTGTDNEQFF. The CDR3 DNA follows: TGTGCCAGTAGTAAAACCGGGACGGACAATGAGCAGTTCTTC. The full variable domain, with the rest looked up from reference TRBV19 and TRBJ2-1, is DGGITQSPKYLFRKEGQNVTLSCEQNLNHDAMYWYRQDPGQGLRLIYYSQIVNDFQKGDIAEGYSVSREKKESFPLTVTSAQKNPTAFYLCASSKTGTDNEQFFGPGTRLTVL.

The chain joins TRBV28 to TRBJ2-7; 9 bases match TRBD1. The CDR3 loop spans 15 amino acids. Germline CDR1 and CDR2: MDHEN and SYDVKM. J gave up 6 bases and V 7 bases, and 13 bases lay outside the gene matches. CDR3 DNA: TGTGCCAGCAACCACCTCGGGACAGGGCTCGGCGAGCAGTACTTC. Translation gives CASNHLGTGLGEQYF.

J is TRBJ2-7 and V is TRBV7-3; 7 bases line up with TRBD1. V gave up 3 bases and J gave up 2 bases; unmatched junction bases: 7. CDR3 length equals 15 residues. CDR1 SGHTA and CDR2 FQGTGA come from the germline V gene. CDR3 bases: TGTGCCAGCAGCTTTCGGACAGGAGAAGCCTACGAGCAGTACTTC. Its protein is CASSFRTGEAYEQYF. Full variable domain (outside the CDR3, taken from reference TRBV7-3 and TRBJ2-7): GAGVSQTPSNKVTEKGKYVELRCDPISGHTALYWYRQSLGQGPEFLIYFQGTGAADDSGLPNDRFFAVRPEGSVSTLKIQRTERGDSAVYLCASSFRTGEAYEQYFGPGTRLTVT.

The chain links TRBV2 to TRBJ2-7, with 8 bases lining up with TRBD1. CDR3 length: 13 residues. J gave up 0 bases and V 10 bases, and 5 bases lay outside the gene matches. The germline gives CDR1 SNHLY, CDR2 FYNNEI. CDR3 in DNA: TGTGCCACCGGGACAGGAGCCTCCTACGAGCAGTACTTC. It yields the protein CATGTGASYEQYF.

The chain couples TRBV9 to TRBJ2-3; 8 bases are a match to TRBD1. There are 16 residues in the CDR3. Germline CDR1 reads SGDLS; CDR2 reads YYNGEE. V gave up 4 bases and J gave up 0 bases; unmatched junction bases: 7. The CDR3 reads CASSRTGQASTDTQYF. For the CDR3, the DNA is TGTGCCAGCAGCAGAACGGGACAGGCTAGCACAGATACGCAGTATTTT.

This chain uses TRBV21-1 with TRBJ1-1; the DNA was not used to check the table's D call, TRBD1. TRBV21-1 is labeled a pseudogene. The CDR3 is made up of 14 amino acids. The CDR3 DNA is TGTGCCAGCAGCAAACAGGGTTTGGAAACTGAAGCTTTCTTT. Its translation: CASSKQGLETEAFF.

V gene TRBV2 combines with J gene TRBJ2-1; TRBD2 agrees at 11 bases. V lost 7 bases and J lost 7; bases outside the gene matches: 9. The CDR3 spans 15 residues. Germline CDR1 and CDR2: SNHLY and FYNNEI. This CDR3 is CASITGTSGSNEQFF. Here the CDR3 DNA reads TGTGCCAGCATTACCGGGACTAGCGGATCGAATGAGCAGTTCTTC.

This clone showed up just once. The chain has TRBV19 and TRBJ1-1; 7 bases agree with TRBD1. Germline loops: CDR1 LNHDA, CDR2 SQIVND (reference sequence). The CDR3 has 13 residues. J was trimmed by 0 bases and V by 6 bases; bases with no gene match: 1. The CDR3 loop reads CASRGQLNTEAFF. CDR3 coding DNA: TGTGCCAGTAGGGGACAGCTGAACACTGAAGCTTTCTTT.

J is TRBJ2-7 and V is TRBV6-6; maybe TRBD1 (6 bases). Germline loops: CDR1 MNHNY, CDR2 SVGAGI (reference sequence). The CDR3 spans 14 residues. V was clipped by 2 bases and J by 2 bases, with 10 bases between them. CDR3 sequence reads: CASSYKGGPYEQYF. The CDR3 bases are TGTGCCAGCAGTTACAAAGGGGGACCCTACGAGCAGTACTTC.

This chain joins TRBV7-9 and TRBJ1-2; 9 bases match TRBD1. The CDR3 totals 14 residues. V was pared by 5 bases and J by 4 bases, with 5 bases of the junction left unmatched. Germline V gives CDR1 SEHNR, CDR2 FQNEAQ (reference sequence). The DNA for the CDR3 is TGTGCCAGCAGCAATCCGGACAGGGGCTATGGCTACACCTTC. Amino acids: CASSNPDRGYGYTF. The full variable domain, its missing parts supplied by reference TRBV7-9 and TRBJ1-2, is DTGVSQNPRHKITKRGQNVTFRCDPISEHNRLYWYRQTLGQGPEFLTYFQNEAQLEKSRLLSDRFSAERPKGSFSTLEIQRTEQGDSAMYLCASSNPDRGYGYTFGSGTRLTVV.

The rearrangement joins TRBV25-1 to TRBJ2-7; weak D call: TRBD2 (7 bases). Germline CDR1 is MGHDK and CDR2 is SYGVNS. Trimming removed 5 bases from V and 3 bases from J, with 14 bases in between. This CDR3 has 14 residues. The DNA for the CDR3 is TGTGCCAGCAGTCTAGGGGGGAGGGACTACGAGCAGTACTTC. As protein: CASSLGGRDYEQYF.

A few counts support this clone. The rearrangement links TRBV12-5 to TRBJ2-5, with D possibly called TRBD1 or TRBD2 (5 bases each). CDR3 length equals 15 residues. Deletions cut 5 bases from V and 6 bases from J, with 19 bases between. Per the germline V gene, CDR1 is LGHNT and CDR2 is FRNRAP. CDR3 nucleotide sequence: TGTGCTAGTGGTCCCCGAAGCGAGGGGATGCAGACCCAGTACTTC. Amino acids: CASGPRSEGMQTQYF.

The CDR3 sequence is CASSWGMSGNTIYF. The CDR3 region has the DNA TGTGCCAGCAGCTGGGGGATGTCTGGAAACACCATATATTTT. The rearrangement links TRBV7-2 to TRBJ1-3; a weak D match, TRBD1 (5 bases). The V and J ends lost 4 bases and 1 base respectively, with 8 bases between them. The CDR3 length is 14 residues. CDR1 and CDR2 from the germline V gene are SGHTA and FQGNSA.

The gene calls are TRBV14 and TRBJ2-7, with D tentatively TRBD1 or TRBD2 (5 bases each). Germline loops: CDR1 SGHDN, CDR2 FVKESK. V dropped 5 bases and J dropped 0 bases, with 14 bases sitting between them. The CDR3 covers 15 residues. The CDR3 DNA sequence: TGTGCCAGCAGCAGGGGACCCAGAAACTCCTACGAGCAGTACTTC. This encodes CASSRGPRNSYEQYF.

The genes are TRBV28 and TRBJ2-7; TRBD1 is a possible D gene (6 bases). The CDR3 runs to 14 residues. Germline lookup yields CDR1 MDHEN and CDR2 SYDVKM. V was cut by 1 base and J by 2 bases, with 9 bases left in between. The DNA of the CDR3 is TGTGCCAGCAGTTTATTCAAGGGGGCCTACGAGCAGTACTTC. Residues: CASSLFKGAYEQYF.

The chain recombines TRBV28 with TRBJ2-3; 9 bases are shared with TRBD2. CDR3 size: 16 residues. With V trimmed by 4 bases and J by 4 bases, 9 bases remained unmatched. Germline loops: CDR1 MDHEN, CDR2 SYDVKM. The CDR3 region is CASSSIAGEGADTQYF. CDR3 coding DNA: TGTGCCAGCAGTTCGATAGCGGGAGAGGGGGCAGATACGCAGTATTTT.